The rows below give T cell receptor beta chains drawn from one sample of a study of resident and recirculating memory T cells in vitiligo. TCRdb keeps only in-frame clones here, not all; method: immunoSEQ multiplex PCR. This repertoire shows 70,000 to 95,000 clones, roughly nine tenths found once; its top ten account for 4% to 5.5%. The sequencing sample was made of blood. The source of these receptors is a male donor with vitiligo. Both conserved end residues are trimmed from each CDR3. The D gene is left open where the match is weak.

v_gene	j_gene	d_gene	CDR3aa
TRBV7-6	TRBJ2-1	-	ASSFADSYNEQF
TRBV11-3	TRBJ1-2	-	ASSSTGGYGYT
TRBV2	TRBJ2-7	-	AVSAGPGGPGSREQY
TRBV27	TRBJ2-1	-	ASSRRGVDEQF
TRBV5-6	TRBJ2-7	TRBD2	ASSLIASGRLY
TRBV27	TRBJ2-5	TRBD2	ASSLAGGPQETQY
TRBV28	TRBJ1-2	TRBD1	ASSFPGQGVYGYT
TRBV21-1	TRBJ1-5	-	ASSGKGQFFNQPQH
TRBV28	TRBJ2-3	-	ASSPASQTQY
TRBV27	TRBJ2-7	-	ASSLGPTYEQY
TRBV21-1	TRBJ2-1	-	ASSTESSGYNEQF
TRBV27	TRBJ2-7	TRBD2	ASSYRGGGGEQY
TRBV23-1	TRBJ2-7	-	ASSPILGQQGGSYEQY
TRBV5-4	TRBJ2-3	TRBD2	ASSGLAGSADTQY
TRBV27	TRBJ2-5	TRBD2	ASSLFASGRGETQY
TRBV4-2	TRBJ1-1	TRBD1	ASRLSLTGGEAF
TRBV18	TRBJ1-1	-	ASSPNVGAVNTEAF
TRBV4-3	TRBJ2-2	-	ASSPHGGTLNTGELF
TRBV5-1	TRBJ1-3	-	ASSLTGTSSGNTIY
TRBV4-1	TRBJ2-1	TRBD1	ASSPDRRTGSSYNEQF
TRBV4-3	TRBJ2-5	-	ASSQVTIPGGTQY
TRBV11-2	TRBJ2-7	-	ASSPLANYEQY
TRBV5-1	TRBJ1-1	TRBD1	ASSLEGNRGRTEAF
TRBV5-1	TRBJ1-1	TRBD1	ASSLGQGAVNTEAF